Listed here are 3 T cell receptor beta chains from one sample, sequenced in a study of shared clonotypes between healthy human individuals. The protocol was immunoSEQ multiplex PCR, while the TCRdb copy is restricted to in-frame clones and leaves out a portion. The profile shows 600,000 or so clones, nearly 98% of them singletons. Terminally differentiated effector memory CD45RA+ cells were left out of the naive CD8 fraction, which was CD45RO-negative and positively selected for CCR7. Sequences were obtained from naive CD8+ T cells sorted from blood. Receptors originate from a man aged 25 to 45 in good health.

This chain uses TRBV2 with TRBJ2-1; 10 nucleotides agree with TRBD2. The CDR3 is 14 amino acids. J gave up 3 bases and V 10 bases, and 6 bases lay outside the gene matches. Germline CDR1 SNHLY, CDR2 FYNNEI. CDR3 coding DNA: TGTGCCACGCCCCTAGCGGGAGTCTACAATGAGCAGTTCTTC. This sequence encodes CATPLAGVYNEQFF.

The chain uses TRBV27 and TRBJ2-1; no definite D call. The CDR3 totals 12 residues. The V end was cut by 5 bases, the J end by 4 bases, with 6 bases between. Germline loops: CDR1 MNHEY, CDR2 SMNVEV (reference sequence). The CDR3 loop is CASSHRYNEQFF. The CDR3, as DNA: TGTGCCAGCAGTCATCGGTACAATGAGCAGTTCTTC.

This clone was counted a single time. This rearrangement joins TRBV7-8 to TRBJ2-2, with TRBD2 identical over 9 bases. CDR1 is SGHVS, CDR2 FQNEAQ, per germline. V dropped 2 bases and J dropped 2; count of bases not matched to a gene: 3. The CDR3 runs 16 residues. The CDR3 is CASSLKLAGNTGELFF. The CDR3 bases are TGTGCCAGCAGCTTAAAGCTAGCGGGAAACACCGGGGAGCTGTTTTTT.